This T cell receptor (beta chain) was profiled in a study of control samples from healthy donors and cancer patients. Produced via immunoSEQ multiplex PCR; TCRdb's table is partial and in-frame only. The table shows some 120,000 clones, with approximately 91% occurring only once. In germline, CDR1 is WSHSY, CDR2 SAAADI. V trimming: 7 bases; J trimming: 4 bases; junction bases outside the gene matches: 6. The CDR3 totals 14 residues. The sequence was collected from a woman younger than 30 in good health. The V and J genes are TRBV10-2 and TRBJ2-7; TRBD2 aligns across 11 bases. Sequenced: blood. The CDR3 bases are TGCGCCAGCAAACCCGGGACTAGCGGTTACGAGCAGTACTTC. Its translation: CASKPGTSGYEQYF.